This T cell receptor beta chain was retrieved from a study of cytomegalovirus exposure and HLA in healthy donors (dated by TCRdb to 2015 to 2018). Turning to the overall study: An earlier analysis of approximately 640 of the donors reported more than 250 Gb of sequence data and more than 90 million unique TCR beta sequences from 190 million or so T cells. An early release that covered several hundred HLA-typed donors contained approximately 300 gigabases of sequencing data and approximately 85 million unique TCR sequences. Of the 350 to 450 genotyped donors, 81% were placed in the genetic ancestry cluster associated with self-reported Caucasian donors. The study aimed to test whether cataloging public T cell receptors could reveal signatures of past pathogen exposure. The study profiled the T cell repertoires of 500 to 800 subjects by immunosequencing and related them to cytomegalovirus serostatus. Besides the first cohort of under 700 subjects, a separate validation cohort made up of 120 different subjects was used. To predict cytomegalovirus infection status, the study brought together high-throughput TCR immunosequencing, statistical association of individual TCRs with disease status, and machine learning. A later analysis re-examined previously published TCR beta repertoires from just over 650 donors and added high-resolution HLA genotyping to investigate patterns of TCR occurrence. Rather than using new phenotypic data, the later analysis identified candidate immune exposures from TCR beta sequences and from how often those sequences occurred across donors. An earlier analysis of about 620 of the donors applied high-throughput TCR beta sequencing to assess whether each TCR beta V gene segment acted as functional or pseudogenic. Donor age, sex, ethnicity and CMV serostatus were compiled together with the repertoire data. Genome-wide SNP genotypes for about three fifths of the 666 donors were used in a later genetic analysis, which treated that subset as a discovery cohort. All discovery cohort repertoires had been generated using a single sequencing platform. HLA typing covered class I and class II loci at four-digit resolution. The number of donors typed differed by locus, with about 629-630 for A, B, C, DRB1 and DQB1, around 500 for DQA1, 600 to 610 for DPA1, and some 440 for DPB1. About five DR-DQ haplotypes were handled as single units for association and clustering, since linkage in the cohort was strong. Across about 380 genotyped donors of the cohort, an average of 235,054 unique TCR beta nucleotide sequences per donor were sequenced, and around 19% of those sequences were non-productive.

V lost 0 bases and J lost 5 bases; the stretch between them is 12 bases long. Per the germline V gene (reference sequence), SGHNT is the CDR1 and YYREEE is the CDR2. There are 14 amino acids in the CDR3, from cysteine to phenylalanine inclusive. The retained sequence is limited to the CDR3, 42 bases, with the frame set at the first base. In total, approximately 690 healthy bone marrow donors made up the cohort. Cohort members were all nominally healthy when sampled, although unrecorded immune exposures were likely present. The donor was CMV seronegative and was included in the group of hundreds of seronegative cohort members. Every donor gave a peripheral blood sample, and the peripheral blood mononuclear cells from that sample were used for TCR beta sequencing. Genomic DNA was extracted from the blood cell samples with the Qiagen DNeasy Blood Extraction Kit. The research as a whole found: The 87-base-pair reads could not distinguish some IMGT-functional V segments, including TRBV6-2 and TRBV6-3, so those segments were excluded. Broadly in line with IMGT annotations, most TCR beta V segments showed up in productive rearrangements about 90% or about 30% of the time in an earlier analysis of several hundred of the donors. In the study, about 150 TCR beta chains were listed as associated with cytomegalovirus. Roughly uniform sequencing depth across donors was assumed in presence/absence analyses, although this assumption may not hold. According to a later analysis, TCR association rates differed among HLA loci, with DRB1 alleles showing the most associated TCRs and HLA-C alleles showing the fewest. The sequencing pipeline was judged likely to have produced a cluster of highly shared sequence variants as a technical artifact. Around 16 rarely observed V segments, including chromosome 9 orphons, were excluded from the earlier analysis of a few hundred of the donors because counts were too low. At a false discovery rate of 0.05, a later analysis linked 15,000 to 20,000 TCR beta sequences to specific HLA alleles. In a later analysis, most CMV-associated TCR beta chains were found to appear HLA-restricted, with HLA associations seemingly driven largely by CMV exposure. A later genetic analysis reported fewer N-insertions in productive TCRs among donors in an Asian-associated ancestry cluster than the roughly 700-donor mean. In a later analysis, several top co-occurrence clusters were reported to appear linked to parvovirus B19, influenza, CMV and Epstein-Barr virus. This cohort had only TCR beta chains sequenced, and the lack of alpha or paired-chain data limited which features could be detected. Cytomegalovirus status was reported to be diagnosed by the classifier with high specificity and sensitivity in both the original and validation cohorts. Compared with equally common non-associated chains, HLA-associated TCR beta chains in a later analysis were more clonally expanded and had lower generation probabilities. The only immune exposure information available for the cohort was CMV serostatus. Correlated functional status among segregating V segments might be attributable to linkage disequilibrium, but an unknown experimental factor could not be ruled out. A further reported finding was that TCR beta sequences accurately predicted the HLA-A and HLA-B alleles for most subjects in the first cohort. HLA typing was unavailable for some donors at each locus, so association tests used only the typed subset. Most TCR sequences were observed very rarely across donors, whereas some public TCRs were present in many individuals. Assigning TCR associations to individual alleles was difficult when HLA alleles, especially DR and DQ, strongly co-occurred. The authors suggested that the approach could potentially be generalized to other disease states and immunological phenotypes. An association between a missense DCLRE1C variant and V-gene and J-gene trimming of TCR beta chains was found in a later genetic analysis and replicated in an independent cohort. In vitro tests confirmed that a few of the cytomegalovirus-associated TCR beta chains recognize cytomegalovirus antigens.

Receptor amplification or capture employed the immunoSEQ multiplex PCR assay. The multiplex PCR relied on a mix of 60 forward primers for TCR Vbeta segments and 13 reverse primers for TCR Jbeta segments. The CDR3 region of rearranged TCR beta genes was amplified from genomic DNA by a multiplex PCR assay. The amplified TCR beta libraries were sequenced on the Illumina HiSeq System as 87-base-pair reads. The authors processed their data as follows. Across the 666 repertoires, a later analysis counted 60 million to 90 million unique TCR beta chains, around 11 million of which were shared by at least two donors. Raw reads were error-corrected and collapsed into unique sequences by a nearest-neighbor algorithm in which closely related sequences were merged to remove PCR and sequencing errors. CDR3 sequences were aligned to IMGT reference sequences to assign V, D and J gene segments. For a sequence to be retained, a match of at least six nucleotides was required to both a V gene segment and a J gene segment. Rearrangements were classified as productive when the CDR3 lacked stop codons and remained in frame with V and J, and all other rearrangements were classified as non-productive. CDR3 was defined according to IMGT convention as the region running from the second conserved V-encoded cysteine to the conserved J-encoded phenylalanine. The earlier analysis of more than 450 of the donors excluded sequences that lacked an unambiguous match to a single V gene segment. In an earlier analysis of several hundred of the donors, V segments were called functional above 56.7% productive rearrangements and were called segregating when the between-donor standard deviation exceeded 5%. A statistical classification framework was built to diagnose cytomegalovirus status from the catalog of TCR beta chain sequences. In a later analysis, V and J genes were assigned by comparing TCR nucleotide sequences against IMGT/GENE-DB human TR gene sequences. In a later analysis, CDR3 sequences and most-parsimonious VDJ recombination scenarios were assigned using the TCRdist pipeline. In a later analysis, each TCR beta chain was defined by its CDR3 amino acid sequence together with its V-gene family, and reads without a unique V-gene family were excluded. To address suspected cross-contamination and a sequencing artifact, a later analysis removed some 620 highly shared, low-generation-probability nucleotide sequences. In a later analysis, a clonal expansion index for each public chain was calculated from normalized within-repertoire ranks of inferred template counts. In a later analysis, generation probabilities were computed using a VDJ recombination model fitted to out-of-frame rearrangements, and the results were checked against IGoR. In a later analysis, TCR-TCR, TCR-HLA and TCR-CMV co-occurrence was scored with hypergeometric tests, and a repertoire-size bias correction was applied to TCR pairs. In a later analysis, false discovery rates were estimated by permuting HLA or CMV assignments 20 times. In a later analysis, co-occurring TCRs were grouped using DBSCAN, with TCRdist sequence similarity added in when clustering inside HLA-allele-positive subsets. For co-occurrence clustering, repertoires with fewer than 30,000 or more than 120,000 public chains were excluded, along with roughly 5 repertoires with anomalous nucleotide sharing. TCRdb re-hosts the immuneACCESS table, in-frame sequences only. Its copies lack some clones; in the studies checked, an unresolved V gene accounts for under half of them, and the cause for the rest is not known. Clone size and the V and J calls come from that table; the DNA yielded D and trimming. For this sample the table gives about 200,000 clones, of which around 77% were detected only once. The ten largest clones take up approximately 3% of the sample.

Of note for this clone: The antigen it binds to is not known. Base-call qualities are not available, and no considerably larger clone is one nucleotide away.

This TCR was sampled from a woman aged 25 to 39 in good health and CMV-seronegative. The sample taken for sequencing was PBMCs. The chain uses TRBV5-4 and TRBJ2-7; TRBD2 could be the D gene, as 5 bases match. DNA sequence: TGTGCCAGCAGCTTGGTCGGTGAGGGAGACGAGCAGTACTTC. The encoded protein is CASSLVGEGDEQYF. Reference TRBV5-4 and TRBJ2-7 proteins supply the regions before and after the CDR3; the full variable domain is: ETGVTQSPTHLIKTRGQQVTLRCSSQSGHNTVSWYQQALGQGPQFIFQYYREEENGRGNFPPRFSGLQFPNYSSELNVNALELDDSALYLCASSLVGEGDEQYFGPGTRLTVT.